The rows below give T cell receptor beta chains drawn from one sample of a study of blood T cell repertoires in COVID-19. Profiled with immunoSEQ multiplex PCR; TCRdb holds only in-frame clones, not every one. The sample shows tens of thousands of clones, about nine tenths of them seen only once. Sequencing was performed on peripheral blood. These receptors were taken from a man aged 70-80 years with acute or convalescent COVID-19. Each CDR3 is given with its conserved first and last residue. The D gene is left open where the match is weak.

v_gene: TRBV4-1
j_gene: TRBJ1-4
d_gene: .
CDR3aa: CASSQTLDSSNEKLFF
CDR3nt: TGCGCCAGCAGCCAAACCCTGGACAGCAGTAATGAAAAACTGTTTTTT

v_gene: TRBV7-2
j_gene: TRBJ1-6
d_gene: .
CDR3aa: CASSFPTPANSPLHF
CDR3nt: TGTGCCAGCAGCTTTCCCACTCCCGCCAATTCACCCCTCCACTTT

v_gene: TRBV2
j_gene: TRBJ1-1
d_gene: .
CDR3aa: CASRRDRNTEAFF
CDR3nt: TGTGCCAGCAGAAGAGACAGGAACACTGAAGCTTTCTTT

v_gene: TRBV4-2
j_gene: TRBJ1-1
d_gene: .
CDR3aa: CASSHPGRGTEAFF
CDR3nt: TGTGCCAGCAGCCACCCCGGACGGGGCACTGAAGCTTTCTTT

v_gene: TRBV9
j_gene: TRBJ2-2
d_gene: TRBD2
CDR3aa: CASSVGLAGGTGELFF
CDR3nt: TGTGCCAGCAGCGTAGGACTAGCGGGGGGCACCGGGGAGCTGTTTTTT

v_gene: TRBV20-1
j_gene: TRBJ1-1
d_gene: TRBD1
CDR3aa: CSASRDRQNTEAFF
CDR3nt: TGCAGTGCTAGTCGGGACAGGCAGAACACTGAAGCTTTCTTT

v_gene: TRBV3-1/TRBV3-2
j_gene: TRBJ2-5
d_gene: .
CDR3aa: CASSQSVRGPTLTETQYF
CDR3nt: TGTGCCAGCAGCCAGTCTGTGCGGGGGCCAACCCTAACCGAGACCCAGTACTTC

v_gene: TRBV15
j_gene: TRBJ2-2
d_gene: .
CDR3aa: CATSRDRETGELFF
CDR3nt: TGTGCCACCAGCAGAGATCGGGAGACCGGGGAGCTGTTTTTT

v_gene: TRBV6-5
j_gene: TRBJ2-1
d_gene: TRBD1
CDR3aa: CASSYSGTGFVEQFF
CDR3nt: TGTGCCAGCAGTTACTCGGGGACAGGGTTTGTAGAGCAGTTCTTC

v_gene: TRBV5-1
j_gene: TRBJ2-3
d_gene: TRBD2
CDR3aa: CASSITSGGSRDTQYF
CDR3nt: TGCGCCAGCAGCATCACTAGCGGGGGAAGTAGAGATACGCAGTATTTT

v_gene: TRBV6-4
j_gene: TRBJ1-6
d_gene: .
CDR3aa: CASSGAGSFHSPLHF
CDR3nt: TGTGCCAGCAGTGGGGCGGGGTCATTTCATTCACCCCTCCACTTT

v_gene: TRBV15
j_gene: TRBJ1-6
d_gene: TRBD1
CDR3aa: CATSPRTGWNSPLHF
CDR3nt: TGTGCCACCAGCCCACGGACAGGGTGGAATTCACCCCTCCACTTT

v_gene: TRBV19
j_gene: TRBJ1-2
d_gene: TRBD1
CDR3aa: CASNKPGQGNYGYTF
CDR3nt: TGTGCCAGTAACAAACCGGGACAGGGGAACTATGGCTACACCTTC

v_gene: TRBV7-2
j_gene: TRBJ2-7
d_gene: TRBD1
CDR3aa: CASSRPDRASYEQYF
CDR3nt: TGTGCCAGCAGCCGCCCCGACAGGGCATCCTACGAGCAGTACTTC

v_gene: TRBV2
j_gene: TRBJ1-1
d_gene: TRBD1
CDR3aa: CASSVGQGYMNTEAFF
CDR3nt: TGTGCCAGCAGCGTGGGACAGGGATACATGAACACTGAAGCTTTCTTT

v_gene: TRBV4-3
j_gene: TRBJ1-2
d_gene: .
CDR3aa: CASSQMAGANYGYTF
CDR3nt: TGCGCCAGCAGCCAGATGGCTGGAGCTAACTATGGCTACACCTTC

v_gene: TRBV11-2
j_gene: TRBJ1-1
d_gene: .
CDR3aa: CASSLGPRGGNTEAFF
CDR3nt: TGTGCCAGCAGCTTAGGCCCTCGGGGAGGGAACACTGAAGCTTTCTTT

v_gene: TRBV6-6
j_gene: TRBJ2-2
d_gene: .
CDR3aa: CASSYSTGQPGELFF
CDR3nt: TGTGCCAGCAGTTACTCGACAGGCCAGCCCGGGGAGCTGTTTTTT

v_gene: TRBV7-6
j_gene: TRBJ2-2
d_gene: .
CDR3aa: CASSLVGGAANTGELFF
CDR3nt: TGTGCCAGCAGCTTAGTTGGCGGAGCCGCGAACACCGGGGAGCTGTTTTTT

v_gene: TRBV18
j_gene: TRBJ2-2
d_gene: .
CDR3aa: CASSPGLGNGELFF
CDR3nt: TGTGCCAGCTCACCCGGACTGGGTAACGGGGAGCTGTTTTTT

v_gene: TRBV18
j_gene: TRBJ1-5
d_gene: TRBD1
CDR3aa: CASSFQPTGDNQPQHF
CDR3nt: TGTGCCAGCTCATTTCAACCGACAGGGGATAATCAGCCCCAGCATTTT

v_gene: TRBV5-1
j_gene: TRBJ2-3
d_gene: .
CDR3aa: CASSLGQTDTQYF
CDR3nt: TGCGCCAGCAGCTTGGGACAGACAGATACGCAGTATTTT

v_gene: TRBV18
j_gene: TRBJ2-5
d_gene: TRBD2
CDR3aa: CASSPRSGGETQYF
CDR3nt: TGTGCCAGCTCACCACGTAGCGGGGGTGAGACCCAGTACTTC

v_gene: TRBV28
j_gene: TRBJ2-5
d_gene: TRBD1
CDR3aa: CASSSRTGGMETQYF
CDR3nt: TGTGCCAGCAGTTCCCGGACAGGGGGGATGGAGACCCAGTACTTC